Shown below are 15 T cell receptor beta chains from a single sample sequenced in a study of T-cell memory formation after mild COVID-19. TCRdb analysed the 5' RACE reads with MiXCR anew, one entry per CDR3 protein. The profile shows 350,000 to 450,000 distinct CDR3 sequences, roughly 24% of them singletons. Source material: PBMCs or a T cell subset sorted from them (not recorded which). These receptors were taken from an adult woman who had mild COVID-19 (a few samples of this study predate the infection). Cell type and time point are not known.

This clonotype has a count of ten or more. The chain is built from TRBV7-3 and TRBJ2-2, with TRBD1 matching over 9 bases. The V segment lost 5 bases and the J segment 5 bases; nucleotides outside the gene matches: 6. This CDR3 spans 15 amino acids. Germline CDR1 SGHTA, CDR2 FQGTGA. This chain's CDR3 is CASSLGQGGTGELFF. CDR3 sequence (DNA): TGTGCCAGCAGCCTGGGACAGGGAGGGACCGGGGAGCTGTTTTTT. The full variable domain, with the rest looked up from reference TRBV7-3 and TRBJ2-2, is GAGVSQTPSNKVTEKGKYVELRCDPISGHTALYWYRQSLGQGPEFLIYFQGTGAADDSGLPNDRFFAVRPEGSVSTLKIQRTERGDSAVYLCASSLGQGGTGELFFGEGSRLTVL.

CDR3 sequence reads: CASSPPLGEETQYF. The CDR3 nucleotides are TGTGCCAGCTCACCACCACTGGGGGAAGAGACCCAGTACTTC. This chain uses TRBV18 with TRBJ2-5, with D tentatively TRBD1 or TRBD2 (5 bases each). Germline CDR1 and CDR2: KGHSH and LQKENI. There are 14 residues in the CDR3. V lost 0 bases and J lost 3, with 8 bases in between.

The V gene is TRBV27, the J gene TRBJ2-7; possibly TRBD1 or TRBD2 for D (5 bases each). This CDR3 has 15 amino acids. Germline V gives CDR1 MNHEY, CDR2 SMNVEV (reference sequence). The V and J ends lost 8 bases and 0 bases respectively, with 17 bases between them. The CDR3 DNA reads as TGTGCCAGCTCGGCGAGGGACCACTCCTCCTACGAGCAGTACTTC. This encodes CASSARDHSSYEQYF.

CDR3 amino acids: CASSFGNADTQYF. The CDR3 region has the DNA TGTGCCAGCAGTTTTGGCAATGCAGATACGCAGTATTTT. This chain uses TRBV27 with TRBJ2-3, with D unclear. From germline, CDR1 is MNHEY and CDR2 SMNVEV (reference sequence). CDR3 length: 13 amino acids. With 3 bases removed from V and 4 bases from J, the gap between germline ends came to 8 bases.

This clonotype occurred a few times. V gene TRBV20-1 combines with J gene TRBJ2-3; 8 nucleotides agree with TRBD2. The V gene's germline CDR1 is DFQATT and CDR2 SNEGSKA (reference sequence). The V segment lost 5 bases and the J segment 4 bases; nucleotides outside the gene matches: 5. The CDR3 contains 13 residues. For the CDR3, the DNA is TGCAGTGCTTTTGGACTAGCTGCAGATACGCAGTATTTT. Translating gives CSAFGLAADTQYF.

The V call is TRBV5-1, the J call TRBJ2-5; TRBD1 matches 7 bases. The CDR3 consists of 14 residues. Trimming took 4 bases from V and 4 from J; bases not matched to a gene: 7. The germline CDR1 and CDR2 sequences are SGHRS and YFSETQ. The CDR3 region has the DNA TGCGCCAGCAGCCCGATGACAGGGCCAGAGACCCAGTACTTC. Translation gives CASSPMTGPETQYF.

The chain joins TRBV7-3 to TRBJ2-1; 8 bases fit TRBD2. The germline CDR1 and CDR2 sequences are SGHTA and FQGTGA. The CDR3 is made up of 13 amino acids. Trimming removed 6 bases from V and 12 bases from J; junction bases left unmatched: 10. The CDR3 loop is CASRQNDSGRQFF. CDR3 nucleotides: TGTGCCAGCAGACAGAACGACAGCGGGAGGCAGTTCTTC.

V usage is TRBV11-2 and J usage is TRBJ2-3; a weak D match, TRBD1 (6 bases). V dropped 1 base and J dropped 3 bases, with 14 bases sitting between them. The germline gives CDR1 SGHAT, CDR2 FQNNGV. The CDR3 spans 16 residues. The DNA of the CDR3 is TGTGCCAGCAGCTTAGTTCCGGGACAAGTAACAGATACGCAGTATTTT. Amino acids: CASSLVPGQVTDTQYF.

The genes are TRBV19 and TRBJ2-5; 8 nucleotides align to TRBD1. Germline V lookup: CDR1 LNHDA, CDR2 SQIVND (reference sequence). The CDR3 loop spans 16 amino acids. J was trimmed by 9 bases and V by 4 bases; bases with no gene match: 16. For the CDR3, the DNA is TGTGCCAGTAGTACCGGACAGGGAGACAAAATGTGGGCCCAGTACTTC. Its translation: CASSTGQGDKMWAQYF.

This rearrangement joins TRBV29-1 to TRBJ2-1; TRBD2 agrees at 7 bases. Germline V gene sequence: CDR1 SQVTM, CDR2 ANQGSEA. Trimming at V came to 1 base and at J to 4 bases, leaving 4 bases not matched to a gene. This CDR3 has 14 residues. This CDR3 is CSVEAGGPYNEQFF. Here the CDR3 DNA reads TGCAGCGTTGAAGCGGGAGGCCCATACAATGAGCAGTTCTTC.

This sequence joins TRBV7-8 and TRBJ1-6; perhaps TRBD1 as D (5 bases). The length of the CDR3 is 14 residues. CDR1 is SGHVS, CDR2 FQNEAQ, per germline. Between the trimmed V and J ends, which lost 3 bases and 7 bases, there was a span of 10 bases. CDR3 DNA: TGTGCCAGCAGCTTCCAGGGCAGAAATTCACCCCTCCACTTT. Translated, it gives CASSFQGRNSPLHF. Variable domain in full (rest from reference TRBV7-8 and TRBJ1-6): GAGVSQSPRYKVAKRGQDVALRCDPISGHVSLFWYQQALGQGPEFLTYFQNEAQLDKSGLPSDRFFAERPEGSVSTLKIQRTQQEDSAVYLCASSFQGRNSPLHFGNGTRLTVT.

This sequence joins TRBV6-5 and TRBJ1-1, with 8 bases aligning to TRBD1. The germline gives CDR1 MNHEY, CDR2 SVGAGI. The CDR3 totals 14 residues. Trimming cost V 7 bases and J 8 bases; bases outside gene matches: 12. Written as DNA, the CDR3 is TGTGCCAGCATCAAAGACAGGGGAGTTAGCGAAGCTTTCTTT. Translated: CASIKDRGVSEAFF.

The gene calls are TRBV29-1 and TRBJ2-7; D is tentatively TRBD1 or TRBD2 (6 bases each). The CDR3 totals 12 residues. Trimming cost V 4 bases and J 5 bases, with 12 bases left between them. In germline, CDR1 is SQVTM, CDR2 ANQGSEA. This CDR3 is CSVGRGAHEQYF. The CDR3 DNA is TGCAGCGTTGGGAGGGGGGCCCACGAGCAGTACTTC.

The chain carries TRBV11-2 and TRBJ1-1, with D possibly being TRBD1 (5 bases). With 5 bases removed from V and 1 base from J, the gap between germline ends came to 26 bases. Germline V gives CDR1 SGHAT, CDR2 FQNNGV. CDR3 length: 19 residues. The CDR3 reads CASSAPQVGVGYENTEAFF. DNA of the CDR3: TGTGCCAGCAGCGCGCCGCAGGTAGGGGTGGGGTATGAGAACACTGAAGCTTTCTTT.

The chain couples TRBV7-8 to TRBJ1-1; 7 bases fit TRBD1. CDR1 is SGHVS, CDR2 FQNEAQ, per germline. CDR3 length: 16 residues. The junction had 13 bases not matched to a gene; V was cut back by 5 bases and J by 4 bases. The CDR3 nucleotides are TGTGCCAGCAGCCCGACAGGGACGGGACCCCGCACTGAAGCTTTCTTT. Its protein is CASSPTGTGPRTEAFF.